The table lists the clone carrying this T cell receptor beta chain with many counts. What it recognizes is unknown. The data originate from a study of Graves' ophthalmopathy and Graves' hyperthyroidism. CDR1 ENHRY and CDR2 SYGVKD come from the germline V gene. There are 13 residues in the CDR3. V dropped 6 bases and J dropped 7 bases, with 12 bases sitting between them. As the template, RNA transcripts were used to amplify TCR beta CDR3 regions. Second-round multiplex PCR followed a first-round RT-PCR using HTBI primers. From the multiplex PCR reads, TCRdb called clonotypes with MiXCR, one entry per CDR3 protein. There are around 1,000,000 distinct CDR3 sequences in the sample; about 36% occur only once, and more than 9.5% lies in the top ten. Eligible hyperthyroidism cases comprised new diagnoses of under 2 months' duration in individuals aged 18 to 65. Findings of the study overall: With approximately 88% sensitivity and 70% to 82% specificity, a 13-signature model separated ophthalmopathy from stable hyperthyroidism.

The TCR sequence derives from an adult man with Graves' hyperthyroidism. Sample: peripheral blood or thyroid tissue (not recorded which). The V and J genes are TRBV10-3 and TRBJ1-4; D gene uncertain. The CDR3 DNA follows: TGTGCCATCAGCCCCGGGGTCGGTGAAAAACTGTTTTTT. This sequence encodes CAISPGVGEKLFF.